The 15 T cell receptor beta chains presented below share a single source sample, sequenced in a study of T cell responses to AZD1222 COVID-19 vaccine. Sequencing used immunoSEQ multiplex PCR; TCRdb keeps in-frame clones, though not all of them. Here the sample spans some 97,000 clones, more than 70% being singletons. Sequenced material: peripheral blood, taken on day 0 of MenACWY control vaccination. Receptors originate from an adult in good health.

The chain combines TRBV12-3 or TRBV12-4 with TRBJ1-2, with D possibly being TRBD1 (5 bases). The CDR3 totals 13 residues. With 8 bases removed from V and 8 bases from J, the gap between germline ends came to 18 bases. CDR3 loop: CASGLGQAGGYTF. In nucleotides, the CDR3 is TGTGCCAGCGGATTGGGGCAGGCAGGGGGCTACACCTTC.

The genes are TRBV7-2 and TRBJ2-7, with 7 bases that match TRBD1. The CDR3 totals 14 residues. Germline assignment: CDR1 SGHTA and CDR2 FQGNSA. The junction had 8 bases not matched to a gene; V was cut back by 7 bases and J by 2 bases. Here the CDR3 reads CASKTDRVAYEQYF. DNA of the CDR3: TGTGCCAGCAAGACTGACAGGGTGGCCTACGAGCAGTACTTC. Looking up the rest from reference TRBV7-2 and TRBJ2-7 gives the full variable domain: GAGVSQSPSNKVTEKGKDVELRCDPISGHTALYWYRQSLGQGLEFLIYFQGNSAPDKSGLPSDRFSAERTGGSVSTLTIQRTQQEDSAVYLCASKTDRVAYEQYFGPGTRLTVT.

The V gene is TRBV6-5, the J gene TRBJ2-7; unclear D gene. Trimming took off 5 bases at V and 4 bases at J, with 12 bases between the two ends. Germline V gene sequence: CDR1 MNHEY, CDR2 SVGAGI. CDR3 length equals 13 residues. The CDR3 sequence is CASSPWMEYEQYF. Here the CDR3 DNA reads TGTGCCAGCAGTCCCTGGATGGAGTACGAGCAGTACTTC.

The rearrangement links TRBV21-1 to TRBJ2-4; the D segment call TRBD1 is taken from the table without a DNA check. TRBV21-1 is a documented pseudogene. This CDR3 spans 15 amino acids. The CDR3, as DNA: TGTGCCAGCAGCACCTTCCTTCAGGCCAAAAACATTCAGTACTTC. It is translated as CASSTFLQAKNIQYF.

V gene TRBV25-1 combines with J gene TRBJ1-5; possibly TRBD1 for D (6 bases). Between the trimmed V and J ends, which lost 3 bases and 5 bases, there was a span of 11 bases. The CDR3 is made up of 14 amino acids. Germline V gives CDR1 MGHDK, CDR2 SYGVNS. CDR3 sequence: CASSDSTGDQPQHF. In DNA, the CDR3 is TGTGCCAGCAGTGATTCGACAGGAGATCAGCCCCAGCATTTT.

The V and J genes are TRBV19 and TRBJ2-5; D ambiguous. Germline CDR1 is LNHDA and CDR2 is SQIVND (reference sequence). The CDR3 contains 14 residues. Trimming pared 1 base from V and 3 bases from J, leaving 9 bases between. Here the CDR3 DNA reads TGTGCCAGTAGTATAGCCCCACTCAAAGAGACCCAGTACTTC. This codes for CASSIAPLKETQYF.

This chain links TRBV10-2 with TRBJ2-1; D remains ambiguous. V lost 2 bases and J lost 4, with 3 bases in between. This CDR3 is 12 amino acids long. CDR1 is WSHSY, CDR2 SAAADI, per germline. The chain's CDR3 is CASSELYNEQFF. In nucleotides, the CDR3 is TGCGCCAGCAGTGAGCTATACAATGAGCAGTTCTTC.

V and J are TRBV5-8 and TRBJ1-1; 7 nucleotides align to TRBD1. Trimming at V came to 5 bases and at J to 3 bases, leaving 4 bases not matched to a gene. CDR3 length: 13 amino acids. Germline lookup yields CDR1 SGHTS and CDR2 YDEGEE. In DNA, the CDR3 is TGTGCCAGCAGTCAGACAGGGTACACTGAAGCTTTCTTT. This sequence encodes CASSQTGYTEAFF. Drawing the rest from reference TRBV5-8 and TRBJ1-1, the complete variable domain is EAGVTQSPTHLIKTRGQQATLRCSPISGHTSVYWYQQALGLGLQFLLWYDEGEERNRGNFPPRFSGRQFPNYSSELNVNALELEDSALYLCASSQTGYTEAFFGQGTRLTVV.

The chain employs TRBV27 and TRBJ1-6; D is possibly TRBD1 (5 bases). The CDR3 consists of 13 residues. Per the germline V gene, CDR1 is MNHEY and CDR2 is SMNVEV (reference sequence). V lost 6 bases, J lost 16 bases, and 19 bases lay in between. The CDR3 DNA reads TGTGCCAGCAGCCCTCCAGGGCAGGGTCCTCTCCACTTT. This sequence encodes CASSPPGQGPLHF.

The rearrangement links TRBV19 to TRBJ2-7; 8 nucleotides line up with TRBD1. The V segment lost 4 bases and the J segment 5 bases; nucleotides outside the gene matches: 7. This CDR3 is 14 amino acids long. CDR1 LNHDA and CDR2 SQIVND come from the germline V gene (reference sequence). CDR3 in DNA: TGTGCCAGTAGTACCAACAGGGGGACCGACGAGCAGTACTTC. It yields the protein CASSTNRGTDEQYF.

The CDR3, as DNA: TGCGCCAGCAGCCTACGCGCGGGCGGGGAGCTGTTTTTT. Encoded protein: CASSLRAGGELFF. The rearrangement links TRBV5-1 to TRBJ2-2; TRBD2 is a possible D gene (5 bases). The germline CDR1 and CDR2 sequences are SGHRS and YFSETQ. With 4 bases removed from V and 7 bases from J, the gap between germline ends came to 11 bases. The CDR3 extends over 13 amino acids. Together with reference TRBV5-1 and TRBJ2-2, the CDR3 gives the full variable domain: KAGVTQTPRYLIKTRGQQVTLSCSPISGHRSVSWYQQTPGQGLQFLFEYFSETQRNKGNFPGRFSGRQFSNSRSEMNVSTLELGDSALYLCASSLRAGGELFFGEGSRLTVL.

The table lists this clone with a few counts. In nucleotides, the CDR3 is TGTGCCAGCAGCTTGGCTAGCGGGAGTTTTTACAATGAGCAGTTCTTC. Amino acid sequence: CASSLASGSFYNEQFF. This rearrangement joins TRBV7-8 to TRBJ2-1; 10 bases map to TRBD2. CDR3 length equals 16 residues. V was clipped by 3 bases and J by 4 bases; unmatched bases: 6. CDR1 SGHVS and CDR2 FQNEAQ come from the germline V gene.

The chain recombines TRBV7-2 with TRBJ1-5; D is possibly TRBD1 (5 bases). Trimming pared 5 bases from V and 3 bases from J, leaving 14 bases between. This CDR3 spans 15 amino acids. Germline V lookup: CDR1 SGHTA, CDR2 FQGNSA. The DNA for the CDR3 is TGTGCCAGCAGCGGTGAAGGGGCCATCAATCAGCCCCAGCATTTT. This codes for CASSGEGAINQPQHF.

The chain has TRBV27 and TRBJ2-2; TRBD2 matches 8 bases. V shed 6 bases and J 1 base; nucleotides not matched to a gene: 10. The CDR3 is 17 amino acids. Per germline, CDR1 MNHEY and CDR2 SMNVEV (reference sequence). The CDR3 sequence: CASRPFGGGMNTGELFF. CDR3 sequence (DNA): TGTGCCAGCAGGCCCTTCGGCGGGGGGATGAACACCGGGGAGCTGTTTTTT.

The CDR3 here is CASSTGTGYGGVSGNTIYF. In DNA form, the CDR3 reads TGTGCCAGCAGCACCGGGACAGGGTATGGAGGGGTCTCTGGAAACACCATATATTTT. This sequence joins TRBV9 and TRBJ1-3; 9 bases are a match to TRBD1. The germline V gene encodes CDR1 SGDLS and CDR2 YYNGEE. Losses at the gene ends were 4 bases for V and 0 bases for J; bases not matched to a gene: 14. The CDR3 totals 19 residues.